Here is one T cell receptor (beta chain) with its context. Its recognized antigen is unknown. Within one base of it there is no much larger clone, and no base qualities were kept. The library was prepared using the immunoSEQ multiplex PCR assay. TCRdb took over this immuneACCESS table, retaining in-frame rearrangements with V and J assigned. Such tables are incomplete; in checked studies, under half of the missing clones stem from an unresolved V gene, and the remainder is unexplained. For this sample the table gives about 50,000 clones, of which approximately 94% were detected only once. Less than 0.4% of the sample comes from the top ten. The record originates from a study of T cell changes during pregnancy in multiple sclerosis (dated by TCRdb to between 2018 and 2021). About the study as a whole: Changes in the T cell repertoire over the course of pregnancy were examined in this study in women with multiple sclerosis.

Including cysteine and phenylalanine, the CDR3 has 14 amino acids. The sequence is cut down to CDR3 DNA, 42 bases in frame from base 1. Per the germline V gene, MDHEN is the CDR1 and SYDVKM is the CDR2. Trimming removed 8 bases from V and 4 bases from J, leaving 18 bases between the germline ends. This receptor chain uses TRBV28 and TRBJ2-7; possibly the D gene is TRBD1, per 6 matching bases. The sequence came from a female donor with multiple sclerosis, enrolled in a pregnancy study. Sequences were derived from CD4+ T cells from peripheral blood mononuclear cells, sampled in the third trimester of pregnancy. The nucleotides read TGTGCCAGCGCCGACAGGTTTAACTTTTACGAGCAGTACTTC. Translated, this gives CASADRFNFYEQYF.